The 27 T cell receptor beta chains below all came from one sample that was sequenced in a study of blood T cell repertoires in COVID-19. The data were produced by immunoSEQ multiplex PCR, yet TCRdb's version contains in-frame clones alone and is incomplete. The sample includes some 120,000 clones, around 81% of them seen just once. Sequenced input: peripheral blood. These receptors originate from a human donor in a cohort sampled during active COVID-19.

J is TRBJ1-5 and V is TRBV19; 7 bases are shared with TRBD1. V lost 4 bases to trimming and J lost 0 bases; unmatched junction nucleotides: 6. Germline-derived CDR1 and CDR2 are LNHDA and SQIVND (reference sequence). This CDR3 is built from 16 residues. CDR3 DNA sequence: TGTGCCAGTAGTAAAGGGGGACAGATTAGCAATCAGCCCCAGCATTTT. This translates into CASSKGGQISNQPQHF.

On this clone itself: An end of the junction differs from the germline gene, which may be a read error. The V call is TRBV6-2 or TRBV6-3, the J call TRBJ2-4; 10 positions match TRBD2. CDR1 MNHEY and CDR2 SVGEGT come from the germline V gene. The CDR3 runs 13 residues. In DNA form, the CDR3 reads TGTGCCAGCAGTCGACTAGCGGGTGGTCGAATGGGCTTC. Amino acids: CASSRLAGGRMGF.

This chain links TRBV6-5 with TRBJ1-6, with TRBD1 matching 8 bases. The CDR3 is 14 amino acids. The junction had 6 bases not matched to a gene; V was cut back by 6 bases and J by 8 bases. CDR1 and CDR2 from the germline V gene are MNHEY and SVGAGI. The CDR3 DNA reads as TGTGCCAGCAGCCCGGGACAGGAATATTCACCCCTCCACTTT. Amino acids: CASSPGQEYSPLHF.

The chain uses TRBV4-3 and TRBJ1-5, with TRBD1 identical over 12 bases. Per germline, CDR1 LGHNA and CDR2 YSLEER. V shed 8 bases and J 6 bases; nucleotides not matched to a gene: 8. The CDR3 sequence is 15 residues long. The CDR3 sequence is CASSWDRGLGQPQHF. The CDR3 DNA sequence: TGCGCCAGCTCCTGGGACAGGGGGCTCGGTCAGCCCCAGCATTTT.

The chain is built from TRBV28 and TRBJ2-1, with 10 bases that match TRBD2. The CDR3 contains 13 residues. Germline assignment: CDR1 MDHEN and CDR2 SYDVKM. With 10 bases clipped from V and 3 bases from J, the junction kept 3 bases outside the gene matches. CDR3 sequence reads: CATWTSGYNEQFF. CDR3 sequence (DNA): TGTGCCACGTGGACTAGCGGCTACAATGAGCAGTTCTTC. Full variable domain (rest looked up from reference TRBV28 and TRBJ2-1): DVKVTQSSRYLVKRTGEKVFLECVQDMDHENMFWYRQDPGLGLRLIYFSYDVKMKEKGDIPEGYSVSREKKERFSLILESASTNQTSMYLCATWTSGYNEQFFGPGTRLTVL.

This clone was seen more than once but under ten times. The chain is built from TRBV6-2 or TRBV6-3 and TRBJ2-7, with 7 bases aligning to TRBD2. Germline CDR1 MNHEY, CDR2 SVGEGT. The CDR3 length is 16 residues. The V gene end was trimmed by 2 bases and the J gene end by 4 bases; junction bases not matched to a gene: 11. The CDR3 DNA is TGTGCCAGCAGTTACCCCAACTCCGGGACTACTTACGAGCAGTACTTC. The encoded protein is CASSYPNSGTTYEQYF.

The chain couples TRBV27 to TRBJ2-5, with D maybe TRBD1 (6 bases). V shed 6 bases and J shed 1 base, with 9 bases lying between them. Germline V lookup: CDR1 MNHEY, CDR2 SMNVEV (reference sequence). This CDR3 region has 13 residues. The DNA for the CDR3 is TGTGCCAGCAGCATCAGGGGCCAAGAGACCCAGTACTTC. This codes for CASSIRGQETQYF.

This sequence joins TRBV7-3 and TRBJ1-1, with 7 bases identical to TRBD1. This CDR3 spans 16 amino acids. J was trimmed by 5 bases and V by 0 bases; bases with no gene match: 9. The germline V gene has CDR1 SGHTA and CDR2 FQGTGA. In DNA form, the CDR3 reads TGTGCCAGCAGCTTAACTGGGACAGCCGGCGGGACTGAAGCTTTCTTT. Residues: CASSLTGTAGGTEAFF.

The V call is TRBV19, the J call TRBJ2-6; 7 nucleotides align to TRBD1. CDR3 size: 16 residues. J gave up 0 bases and V 10 bases, and 9 bases lay outside the gene matches. Germline CDR1 LNHDA, CDR2 SQIVND (reference sequence). Here the CDR3 reads CATAGTAVSGANVLTF. The CDR3 nucleotides read TGTGCCACCGCCGGGACAGCCGTCTCTGGGGCCAACGTCCTGACTTTC.

The J gene is TRBJ2-3, the V gene TRBV11-2, with 8 nucleotides matching TRBD2. Germline CDR1 reads SGHAT; CDR2 reads FQNNGV. The CDR3 sequence is 16 residues long. The V gene end was trimmed by 5 bases and the J gene end by 0 bases; junction bases not matched to a gene: 7. The CDR3 is CASSAALAASTDTQYF. The CDR3 nucleotides read TGTGCCAGCAGCGCCGCACTAGCGGCTAGCACAGATACGCAGTATTTT.

This clone turned up a few times. The V and J genes are TRBV5-4 and TRBJ1-1; D is unclear. V was pared by 0 bases and J by 8 bases, with 5 bases between. This CDR3 is built from 11 residues. Germline V lookup: CDR1 SGHNT, CDR2 YYREEE (reference sequence). CDR3 coding DNA: TGTGCCAGCAGCTTGGGCGGAGAAGCTTTCTTT. This encodes CASSLGGEAFF. The entire variable domain, with the rest obtained from reference TRBV5-4 and TRBJ1-1, is as follows: ETGVTQSPTHLIKTRGQQVTLRCSSQSGHNTVSWYQQALGQGPQFIFQYYREEENGRGNFPPRFSGLQFPNYSSELNVNALELDDSALYLCASSLGGEAFFGQGTRLTVV.

The genes are TRBV30 and TRBJ1-2; D is unresolved. Germline V gene sequence: CDR1 GTSNPN, CDR2 SVGIG (reference sequence). V was trimmed by 0 bases and J by 8 bases, leaving 7 bases between them. This CDR3 spans 11 amino acids. The CDR3 is CAWSVSNGYTF. CDR3 coding DNA: TGTGCCTGGAGTGTTAGCAACGGCTACACCTTC.

The chain uses TRBV5-1 and TRBJ1-1; D is possibly TRBD1 (6 bases). This CDR3 spans 15 amino acids. V lost 3 bases to trimming and J lost 5 bases, with 17 bases between them. CDR1 is SGHRS and CDR2 is YFSETQ in the germline V gene. Here the CDR3 reads CASSWGHQIWTEAFF. The DNA of the CDR3 is TGCGCCAGCAGCTGGGGACACCAGATTTGGACTGAAGCTTTCTTT. Based on the CDR3 plus reference TRBV5-1 and TRBJ1-1, the full variable domain is KAGVTQTPRYLIKTRGQQVTLSCSPISGHRSVSWYQQTPGQGLQFLFEYFSETQRNKGNFPGRFSGRQFSNSRSEMNVSTLELGDSALYLCASSWGHQIWTEAFFGQGTRLTVV.

V is TRBV6-6 and J is TRBJ1-1; 7 bases fit TRBD1. Germline lookup yields CDR1 MNHNY and CDR2 SVGAGI (reference sequence). The V segment lost 5 bases and the J segment 1 base; nucleotides outside the gene matches: 10. The CDR3 spans 16 residues. The CDR3 DNA reads TGTGCCAGCAGTCCTCCCCGACAGGGCGGGAACACTGAAGCTTTCTTT. As protein: CASSPPRQGGNTEAFF.

The chain links TRBV11-2 to TRBJ2-7; D might be TRBD2 (5 bases). V was pared by 5 bases and J by 3 bases, with 14 bases between. CDR1 is SGHAT, CDR2 FQNNGV, per germline. The CDR3 is made up of 14 amino acids. In DNA, the CDR3 is TGTGCCAGCAGCCACGGACTGGGTAACTACGAGCAGTACTTC. Translated, it gives CASSHGLGNYEQYF.

The V gene is TRBV7-3, the J gene TRBJ2-3; the D gene is possibly TRBD2 (7 bases). Germline V lookup: CDR1 SGHTA, CDR2 FQGTGA. V was clipped by 4 bases and J by 0 bases, with 14 bases between them. This CDR3 region has 16 residues. DNA for the CDR3: TGTGCCAGCAGCTCCTCCGGCGGGGGCAGCACAGATACGCAGTATTTT. Protein: CASSSSGGGSTDTQYF.

The DNA of the CDR3 is TGTGCCAGCAGCCAATTTATACGGGGGGCAGCCAAAAACATTCAGTACTTC. Its protein is CASSQFIRGAAKNIQYF. This chain connects TRBV14 to TRBJ2-4, with D perhaps matching TRBD2 (7 bases). Germline CDR1 SGHDN, CDR2 FVKESK. CDR3 length: 17 residues. Trimming shortened V by 2 bases and J by 0 bases, and 14 bases separated the two germline ends.

The chain recombines TRBV5-1 with TRBJ1-2; D ambiguous. With 2 bases removed from V and 6 bases from J, the gap between germline ends came to 17 bases. The CDR3 is 15 residues long. CDR1 and CDR2 from the germline V gene are SGHRS and YFSETQ. CDR3 DNA: TGCGCCAGCAGCTTATTCGGGGTCCCCGGAGATGGCTACACCTTC. It specifies CASSLFGVPGDGYTF.

The chain links TRBV9 to TRBJ1-2; 7 nucleotides match TRBD1. Germline values: CDR1 SGDLS, CDR2 YYNGEE. V was clipped by 3 bases and J by 8 bases; unmatched bases: 10. The CDR3 is made up of 14 amino acids. The CDR3 protein is CASSDLDRRDGYTF. The CDR3 nucleotides read TGTGCCAGCAGCGACTTGGACAGGCGGGACGGCTACACCTTC.

About this clone itself: Compared with germline, one end of the junction differs, possibly owing to a read error. This chain uses TRBV5-3 with TRBJ2-1; tentatively, D is TRBD1 (5 bases). TRBV5-3 is an ORF for which the function is uncertain. This CDR3 is 14 amino acids long. CDR3 in DNA: TGTGCCAGAAGCTTGGTGGCCACAGGCCCCCTCGGAGTCTTC. It specifies CARSLVATGPLGVF.

The chain uses TRBV5-1 and TRBJ1-5; weak D call: TRBD1 (5 bases). CDR3 length: 18 residues. The V end lost 0 bases, the J end lost 0 bases, and 16 bases lay between the germline ends. Looked up from germline, CDR1 is SGHRS and CDR2 is YFSETQ. The CDR3 here is CASSLGHPSGYSNQPQHF. As DNA, the CDR3 is TGCGCCAGCAGCTTGGGGCACCCGTCAGGGTATAGCAATCAGCCCCAGCATTTT.

The chain employs TRBV30 and TRBJ1-6; 10 bases match TRBD1. V shed 3 bases, J shed 10 bases, and the junction held 6 bases outside the gene matches. CDR1 is GTSNPN and CDR2 is SVGIG in the germline V gene (reference sequence). The CDR3 consists of 14 residues. CDR3 nucleotides: TGTGCCTGGAGCGCCGGGACAGGGGTCTCACCCCTCCACTTT. It codes for CAWSAGTGVSPLHF.

Comments on this clone: The junction departs from germline at one end; a sequencing error may be responsible. This chain connects TRBV3-1 (or the pseudogene TRBV3-2) to TRBJ2-3; perhaps TRBD1 as D (5 bases). Germline lookup yields CDR1 LGHDT and CDR2 YNNKEL (reference sequence). CDR3 size: 9 residues. DNA for the CDR3: TGTGCCAGCAGCCCTCCTCAGGGTTTT. Translating gives CASSPPQGF.

The chain has TRBV12-3 or TRBV12-4 and TRBJ2-5; 9 nucleotides match TRBD1. This CDR3 is 13 amino acids long. The V segment lost 6 bases and the J segment 3 bases; nucleotides outside the gene matches: 2. The CDR3 nucleotides read TGTGCCAGCAGACAGGGGGCGAAAGAGACCCAGTACTTC. As protein: CASRQGAKETQYF.

The rearrangement joins TRBV14 to TRBJ1-2, with D possibly being TRBD1 (6 bases). Per the germline V gene, CDR1 is SGHDN and CDR2 is FVKESK. The CDR3 contains 15 residues. Trimming removed 4 bases at V and 4 bases at J, with 16 bases between. The CDR3 DNA sequence: TGTGCCAGCAGCCCCCCCCGGGGGGCTCCCTATGGCTACACCTTC. Translation: CASSPPRGAPYGYTF. Combining the CDR3 with reference TRBV14 and TRBJ1-2 gives the whole variable domain EAGVTQFPSHSVIEKGQTVTLRCDPISGHDNLYWYRRVMGKEIKFLLHFVKESKQDESGMPNNRFLAERTGGTYSTLKVQPAELEDSGVYFCASSPPRGAPYGYTFGSGTRLTVV.

In nucleotides, the CDR3 is TGCAGCGTCGCCCCCCGGGGTAATTTCCAGATGGGCACTGAAGCTTTCTTT. This translates into CSVAPRGNFQMGTEAFF. The chain carries TRBV29-1 and TRBJ1-1; D is ambiguous. The germline gives CDR1 SQVTM, CDR2 ANQGSEA. The V end lost 6 bases, the J end lost 4 bases, and 27 bases lay between the germline ends. The CDR3 length is 17 residues.

This clone showed up just a few times. The chain couples TRBV27 to TRBJ2-2; D is possibly TRBD1 (6 bases). Trimming took off 1 base at V and 0 bases at J, with 12 bases between the two ends. CDR1 and CDR2 from the germline V gene are MNHEY and SMNVEV (reference sequence). The CDR3 consists of 17 residues. The CDR3 protein is CASSLFGDTTNTGELFF. Here the CDR3 DNA reads TGTGCCAGCAGTTTATTCGGGGACACAACGAACACCGGGGAGCTGTTTTTT.